These 8 T cell receptor beta chains were all obtained from the same sample, sequenced in a study of CD8+CD57+ T cells in acquired aplastic anemia. Profiling of TCR beta VDJ combinations and CDR3 sequences used genomic DNA as template. In TCRdb, the reads were re-called with MiXCR into one record per CDR3 protein. The data contain about 200,000 distinct CDR3 sequences, around 32% of them singletons. What was sequenced was sorted CD4+, CD8+, or CD8+CD57+ T cells (not recorded which) from PBMCs. The receptors derive from a human donor in good health, serving as a control.

This clonotype has a count of ten or more. The chain employs TRBV5-6 and TRBJ2-7; 8 bases are a match to TRBD1. CDR1 is SGHDT and CDR2 is YYEEEE in the germline V gene. The ends lost 5 bases at V and 5 bases at J; junction bases unmatched: 3. The CDR3 spans 12 residues. For the CDR3, the DNA is TGTGCCAGCAGGACGACAGGGGACGAGCAGTACTTC. Protein: CASRTTGDEQYF.

With regard to this clonotype: One end of the junction varies from germline; a read error may be responsible. The chain employs TRBV7-6 and TRBJ2-5; D is tentatively TRBD1 or TRBD2 (6 bases each). CDR1 and CDR2 (germline): SGHVS, FNYEAQ. CDR3 length: 15 residues. CDR3 residues: CASSPRWGAGETQYF. The CDR3 DNA sequence: TGTGCCAGCAGCCCGCGTTGGGGGGCCGGGGAGACTCAGTACTTC.

V gene TRBV19 combines with J gene TRBJ1-2; no clear D gene. The germline V gene has CDR1 LNHDA and CDR2 SQIVND (reference sequence). The V end lost 3 bases, the J end lost 3 bases, and 14 bases lay between the germline ends. The CDR3 spans 15 residues. The CDR3 here is CASSISSPPDYGYTF. The CDR3 DNA follows: TGTGCCAGTAGTATCTCCAGCCCCCCTGACTATGGCTACACCTTC. The whole variable domain, filled in from reference TRBV19 and TRBJ1-2, reads DGGITQSPKYLFRKEGQNVTLSCEQNLNHDAMYWYRQDPGQGLRLIYYSQIVNDFQKGDIAEGYSVSREKKESFPLTVTSAQKNPTAFYLCASSISSPPDYGYTFGSGTRLTVV.

The gene calls are TRBV12-3 or TRBV12-4 and TRBJ2-7; maybe TRBD2 (6 bases). The CDR3 length is 15 residues. V shed 0 bases and J shed 3 bases, with 12 bases lying between them. Here the CDR3 reads CASSLAVGTGYEQYF. The CDR3 DNA follows: TGTGCCAGCAGTTTAGCGGTCGGGACTGGCTACGAGCAGTACTTC.

This clonotype was seen a few times. The chain employs TRBV11-2 and TRBJ1-3; a weak D match, TRBD1 (5 bases). The CDR3 contains 17 residues. Per the germline V gene, CDR1 is SGHAT and CDR2 is FQNNGV. Trimming took 5 bases from V and 1 from J, leaving 18 bases between them. The CDR3 reads CASSLDSAGGSGNTIYF. The CDR3 region has the DNA TGTGCCAGCAGCCTGGATTCGGCCGGGGGGTCTGGAAACACCATATATTTT.

This clonotype occurred a few times. The chain has TRBV3-1 and TRBJ1-1; 8 nucleotides agree with TRBD1. Looked up from germline, CDR1 is LGHDT and CDR2 is YNNKEL (reference sequence). The CDR3 sequence is 16 residues long. V shed 2 bases, J shed 1 base, and the junction held 6 bases outside the gene matches. CDR3 bases: TGTGCCAGCAGCCAACTCACCGGGACAGGGAACACTGAAGCTTTCTTT. It yields the protein CASSQLTGTGNTEAFF.

Ten or more counts support this clonotype. The chain uses TRBV18 and TRBJ2-7; D uncertain. The CDR3 consists of 13 residues. The germline V gene encodes CDR1 KGHSH and CDR2 LQKENI. Trimming pared 2 bases from V and 3 bases from J, leaving 8 bases between. CDR3 sequence (DNA): TGTGCCAGCTCACCAACGGCCATCTACGAGCAGTACTTC. It encodes CASSPTAIYEQYF.

This clonotype was observed many times. The CDR3 DNA sequence: TGCAGTGCTAGAGACAACCCACTGTACGAGCAGTACTTC. Translated, it gives CSARDNPLYEQYF. This sequence joins TRBV20-1 and TRBJ2-7; D is uncertain. CDR3 size: 13 residues. The germline CDR1 and CDR2 sequences are DFQATT and SNEGSKA (reference sequence). Trimming removed 0 bases at V and 4 bases at J, with 10 bases between.